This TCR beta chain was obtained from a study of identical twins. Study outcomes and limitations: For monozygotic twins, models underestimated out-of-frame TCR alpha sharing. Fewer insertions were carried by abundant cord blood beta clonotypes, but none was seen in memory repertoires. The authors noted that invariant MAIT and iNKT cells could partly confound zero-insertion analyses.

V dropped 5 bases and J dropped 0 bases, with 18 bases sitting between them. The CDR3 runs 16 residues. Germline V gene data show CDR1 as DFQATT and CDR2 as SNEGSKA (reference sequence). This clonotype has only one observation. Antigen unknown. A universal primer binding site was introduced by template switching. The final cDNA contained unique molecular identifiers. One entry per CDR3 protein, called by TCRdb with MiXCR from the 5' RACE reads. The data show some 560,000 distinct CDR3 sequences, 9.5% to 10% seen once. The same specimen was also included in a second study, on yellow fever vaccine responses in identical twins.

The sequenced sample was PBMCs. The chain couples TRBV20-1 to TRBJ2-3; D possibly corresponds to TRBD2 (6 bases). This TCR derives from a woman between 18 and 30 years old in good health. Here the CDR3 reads CSAQDFSGTSTDTQYF. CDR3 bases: TGCAGTGCTCAGGATTTTAGCGGAACTAGCACAGATACGCAGTATTTT.